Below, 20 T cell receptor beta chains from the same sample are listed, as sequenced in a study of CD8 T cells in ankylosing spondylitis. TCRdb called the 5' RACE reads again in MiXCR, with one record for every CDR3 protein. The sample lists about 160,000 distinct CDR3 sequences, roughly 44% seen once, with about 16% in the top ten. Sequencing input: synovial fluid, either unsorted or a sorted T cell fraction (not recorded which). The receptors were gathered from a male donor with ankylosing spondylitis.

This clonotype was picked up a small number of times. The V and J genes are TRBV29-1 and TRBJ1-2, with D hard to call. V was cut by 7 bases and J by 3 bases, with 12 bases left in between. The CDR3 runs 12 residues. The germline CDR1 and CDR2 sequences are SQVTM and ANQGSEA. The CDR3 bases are TGCAGCGCCCTGAAGGGATACTATGGCTACACCTTC. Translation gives CSALKGYYGYTF.

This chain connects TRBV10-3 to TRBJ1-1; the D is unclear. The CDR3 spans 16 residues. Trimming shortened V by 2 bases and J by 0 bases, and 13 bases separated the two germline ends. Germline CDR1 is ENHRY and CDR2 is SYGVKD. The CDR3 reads CAISEGDPGMNTEAFF. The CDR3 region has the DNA TGTGCCATCAGTGAGGGCGACCCGGGAATGAACACTGAAGCTTTCTTT.

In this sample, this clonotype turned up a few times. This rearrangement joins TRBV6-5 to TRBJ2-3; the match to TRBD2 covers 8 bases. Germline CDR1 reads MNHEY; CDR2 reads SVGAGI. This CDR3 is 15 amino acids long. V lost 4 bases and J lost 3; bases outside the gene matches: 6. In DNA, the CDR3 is TGTGCCAGCAGTTCACTAGCGGAGGGGACAGATACGCAGTATTTT. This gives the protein CASSSLAEGTDTQYF.

The CDR3 DNA follows: TGTGCCACCAGTGACCCCCACGTCTATGGCTACACCTTC. Translating it yields CATSDPHVYGYTF. The chain recombines TRBV24-1 with TRBJ1-2; D unclear. V lost 4 bases to trimming and J lost 4 bases, with 9 bases between them. The CDR3 length is 13 residues. The V gene's germline CDR1 is KGHDR and CDR2 SFDVKD.

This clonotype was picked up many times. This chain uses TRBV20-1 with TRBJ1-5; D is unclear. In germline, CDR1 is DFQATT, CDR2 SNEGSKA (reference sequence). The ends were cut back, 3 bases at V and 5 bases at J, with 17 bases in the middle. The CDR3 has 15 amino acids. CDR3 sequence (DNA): TGCAGTGCTAGTCCCGGGATGGGTTATGATCAGCCCCAGCATTTT. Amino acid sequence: CSASPGMGYDQPQHF.

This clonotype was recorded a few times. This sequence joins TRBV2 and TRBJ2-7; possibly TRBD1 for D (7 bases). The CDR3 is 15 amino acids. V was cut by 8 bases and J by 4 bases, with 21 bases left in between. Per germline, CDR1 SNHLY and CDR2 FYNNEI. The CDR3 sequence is CASGSGDSELYEQYF. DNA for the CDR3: TGTGCCAGCGGGTCGGGGGACAGTGAATTATACGAGCAGTACTTC.

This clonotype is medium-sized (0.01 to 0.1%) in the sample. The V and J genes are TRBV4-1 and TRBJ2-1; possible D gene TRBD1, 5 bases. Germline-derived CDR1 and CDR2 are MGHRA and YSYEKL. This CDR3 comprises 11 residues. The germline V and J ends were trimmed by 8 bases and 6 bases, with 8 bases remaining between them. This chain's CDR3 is CASAQGNEQFF. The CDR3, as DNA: TGCGCCAGCGCCCAGGGCAATGAGCAGTTCTTC.

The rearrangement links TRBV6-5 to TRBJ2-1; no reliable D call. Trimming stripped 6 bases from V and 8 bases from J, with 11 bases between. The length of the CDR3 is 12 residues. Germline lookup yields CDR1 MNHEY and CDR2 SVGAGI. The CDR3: CASRSGRHEQFF. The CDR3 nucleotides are TGTGCCAGCAGGTCCGGAAGGCATGAGCAGTTCTTC.

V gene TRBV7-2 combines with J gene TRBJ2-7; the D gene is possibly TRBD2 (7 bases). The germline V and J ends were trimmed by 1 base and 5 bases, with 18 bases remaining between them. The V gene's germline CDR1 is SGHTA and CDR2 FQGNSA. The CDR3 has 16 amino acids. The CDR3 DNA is TGTGCCAGCAGCTTAGTCGCGGGGGCTAGTGGCGACGAGCAGTACTTC. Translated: CASSLVAGASGDEQYF.

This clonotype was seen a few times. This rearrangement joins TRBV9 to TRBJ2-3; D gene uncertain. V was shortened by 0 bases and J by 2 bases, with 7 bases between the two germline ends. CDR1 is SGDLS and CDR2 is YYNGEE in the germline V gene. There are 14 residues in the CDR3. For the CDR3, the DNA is TGTGCCAGCAGCGTAGAGCTCCACACAGATACGCAGTATTTT. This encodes CASSVELHTDTQYF.

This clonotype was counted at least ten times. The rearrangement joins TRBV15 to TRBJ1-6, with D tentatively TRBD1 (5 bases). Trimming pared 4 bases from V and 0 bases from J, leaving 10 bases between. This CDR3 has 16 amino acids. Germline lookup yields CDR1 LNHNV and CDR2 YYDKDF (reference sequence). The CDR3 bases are TGTGCCACCAGCATCCAGGGAGACTCCTATAATTCACCCCTCCACTTT. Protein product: CATSIQGDSYNSPLHF.

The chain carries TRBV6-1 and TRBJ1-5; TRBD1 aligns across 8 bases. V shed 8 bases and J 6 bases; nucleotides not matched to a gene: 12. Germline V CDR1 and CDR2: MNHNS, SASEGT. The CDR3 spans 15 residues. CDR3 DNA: TGTGCCAGCTCCTTACCGGCAGGGGGCGGTCAGCCCCAGCATTTT. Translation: CASSLPAGGGQPQHF.

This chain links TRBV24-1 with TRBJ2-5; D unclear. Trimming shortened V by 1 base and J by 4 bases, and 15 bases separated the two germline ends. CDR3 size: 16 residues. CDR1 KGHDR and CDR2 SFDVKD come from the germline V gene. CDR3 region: CATSDLDQRWGETQYF. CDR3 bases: TGTGCCACCAGTGATTTAGACCAGAGGTGGGGAGAGACCCAGTACTTC.

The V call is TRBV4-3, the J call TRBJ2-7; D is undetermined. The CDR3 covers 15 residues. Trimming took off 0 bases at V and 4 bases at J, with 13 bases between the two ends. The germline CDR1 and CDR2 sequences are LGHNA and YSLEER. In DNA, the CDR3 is TGCGCCAGCAGCCAAGATCGCCTAGACAAATACGAGCAGTACTTC. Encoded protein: CASSQDRLDKYEQYF.

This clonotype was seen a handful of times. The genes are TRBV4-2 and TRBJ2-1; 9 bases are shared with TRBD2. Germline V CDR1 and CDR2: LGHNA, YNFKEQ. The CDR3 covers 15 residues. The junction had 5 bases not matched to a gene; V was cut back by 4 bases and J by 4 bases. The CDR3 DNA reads TGTGCCAGCAGCCGAGAGACTAGCGGATACAATGAGCAGTTCTTC. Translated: CASSRETSGYNEQFF.

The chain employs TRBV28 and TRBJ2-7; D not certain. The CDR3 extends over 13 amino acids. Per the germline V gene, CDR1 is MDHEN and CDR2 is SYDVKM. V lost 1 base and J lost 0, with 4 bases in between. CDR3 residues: CASSLYYSYEQYF. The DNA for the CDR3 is TGTGCCAGCAGTTTATATTACTCCTACGAGCAGTACTTC.

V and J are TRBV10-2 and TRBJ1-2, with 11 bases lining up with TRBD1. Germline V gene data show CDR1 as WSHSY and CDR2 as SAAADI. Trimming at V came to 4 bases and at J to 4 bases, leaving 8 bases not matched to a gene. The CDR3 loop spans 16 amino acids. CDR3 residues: CASSGTGGGLFYGYTF. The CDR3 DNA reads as TGCGCCAGCAGTGGGACAGGGGGCGGTTTATTCTATGGCTACACCTTC.

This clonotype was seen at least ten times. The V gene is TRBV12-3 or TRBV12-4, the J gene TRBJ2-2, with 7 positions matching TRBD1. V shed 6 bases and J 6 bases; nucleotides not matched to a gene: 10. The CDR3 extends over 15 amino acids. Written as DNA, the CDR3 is TGTGCCAGCAGCGATAACAGGGGATTGGCCGGGGAGCTGTTTTTT. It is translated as CASSDNRGLAGELFF.

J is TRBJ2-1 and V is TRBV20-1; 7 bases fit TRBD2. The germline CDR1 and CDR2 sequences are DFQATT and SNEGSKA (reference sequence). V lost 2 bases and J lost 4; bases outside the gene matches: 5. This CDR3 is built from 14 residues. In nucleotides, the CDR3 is TGCAGTGCTAGATACGCGGGGGAATACAATGAGCAGTTCTTC. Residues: CSARYAGEYNEQFF.

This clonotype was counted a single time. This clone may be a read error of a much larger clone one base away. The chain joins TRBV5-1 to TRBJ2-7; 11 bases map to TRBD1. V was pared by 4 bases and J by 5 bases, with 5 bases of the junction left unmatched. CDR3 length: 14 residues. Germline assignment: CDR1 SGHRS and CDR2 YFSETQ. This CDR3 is CASSPGQGVHEQYF. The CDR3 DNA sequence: TGCGCCAGCAGCCCGGGACAGGGGGTCCACGAGCAGTACTTC.